This T cell receptor beta chain was profiled in a study of low-dose radiotherapy and immunotherapy resistance in tumors. TRAV and TRBV primers primed cDNA for both TCRalpha and TCRbeta. TCRs were put through approximately 20 PCR cycles of amplification with Phusion. A constant-region primer and the V-primer adapter served as the primer pair. From the reads, TCRdb called clonotypes with MiXCR, one entry per CDR3 protein. The table has 8,300 or so distinct CDR3 sequences, about 60% seen once; the top ten hold 8% to 9.5%. This receptor was taken from a human donor with advanced metastatic prostate, ovarian, gallbladder or colorectal cancer (not recorded which). This table probably holds off-target reads from a library built for another chain.

CDR3 DNA sequence: TGTGCCAGCAGTCCCCCCGGGACAGGCTATTATGGCTACACCTTC. Translated, it gives CASSPPGTGYYGYTF. The gene calls are TRBV28 and TRBJ1-2, with 8 bases aligning to TRBD1. The V and J ends lost 5 bases and 5 bases, in that order; junction bases with no gene match: 10. This CDR3 is 15 amino acids long. The germline CDR1 and CDR2 sequences are MDHEN and SYDVKM.